Sequencing of this TCR beta chain was carried out in a study of Graves' ophthalmopathy and Graves' hyperthyroidism (dated by TCRdb to the late 2010s). With respect to the entire study: Peripheral blood was collected at initial diagnosis, prior to any treatment. The study used TCR beta repertoire signatures to distinguish Graves' ophthalmopathy from Graves' hyperthyroidism and to predict progression to ophthalmopathy. In total, 120 to 150 blood samples were TCR-sequenced: approximately 42 ophthalmopathy, some 72 hyperthyroidism and some 17 hyperthyroidism-to-ophthalmopathy patients. A discovery set of 90 to 100 patients (around 44 ophthalmopathy, under 65 stable hyperthyroidism) was enrolled to explore V-J signatures distinguishing ophthalmopathy from hyperthyroidism. The independent validation cohort included under 20 hyperthyroidism patients plus 17 patients who later progressed from hyperthyroidism to ophthalmopathy. T-cell repertoires of thyroid tissue and blood were compared in about six hyperthyroidism patients. After sampling, hyperthyroidism patients received methimazole starting at 30 mg daily, and ophthalmopathy patients received high-dose intravenous methylprednisolone. The 100 or so discovery patients were divided at random into training and test sets in a 7:3 ratio.

The CDR3 measures 14 amino acids from cysteine to phenylalanine. Here the CDR3 DNA is all that survives: 42 bases in frame from base 1. Reading the germline V gene gives CDR1 KGHSH and CDR2 LQKENI. V loses 0 bases, J loses 4 bases, and the germline ends lie 9 bases apart. For repertoire sequencing, TCR beta CDR3 regions were amplified from RNA transcripts. A first-round RT-PCR used HTBI primers with the Qiagen OneStep RT-PCR kit, followed by a second-round multiplex PCR, size selection and purification. Sequencing of the libraries was carried out on an Illumina HiSeq2000 in paired-end mode with 100 bp reads. The original pipeline was this. Reads were processed with SOAPnuke, discarding reads with adapters, uncalled bases, mean Phred below 15, or no exact constant-primer or identifier match. COPE v1.2.5 was used to merge the high-quality paired reads. Clonotypes were defined as unique nucleotide sequences and were aligned to IMGT TRB V, D and J references using MiTCR v1.1. Only V-J combinations with frequency above 0.0001 were analysed, covering 99.2% of repertoires. For each V-J combination, a TCR clonal expansion and chaos score was defined as the ratio of F50 clonal expansion to chaos observed in the TCRdist matrix. Features were reduced by Welch's t-statistics and random forest to more than 10 V-J combinations, which fed a naive Bayes classifier. Thyroid-blood repertoire similarity was quantified with the Morisita-Horn index. Through fastp at Q25 and MiXCR, TCRdb rebuilt clones from the public reads, retaining in-frame beta chains. Each record represents a unique CDR3 protein, reported with the most common genes and DNA among its rows. In this record, the V and J calls reflect TCRdb's handling and not the investigators' own analysis. The sample records around 400,000 distinct CDR3 sequences, under 25% of which are singletons. 2.5% to 3.5% of the sample lies in the top ten.

What the work shows at the level of the full study, not this receptor alone: In validation, the model predicted ophthalmopathy progression with about 64% sensitivity and around 72% specificity; more than ten predicted patients were CT-confirmed with GO in a median of 6.5 months. The 13-signature model separated ophthalmopathy from stable hyperthyroidism with over 85% sensitivity and approximately 81% specificity in cross-validation, and 80%/75% in the test set. No statistical method was used to predetermine the sample size, and group allocation was not hidden from the investigators. Among expanded thyroid clonotypes with frequency above 0.001, most also showed up in blood, which suggests that blood repertoires may reflect the thyroid immune response.

Hyperthyroidism was considered stable if no progression to ophthalmopathy occurred within 18 months of follow-up. The hyperthyroidism patients were 18 to 65 years old and newly diagnosed, with a disease duration of less than 2 months. Anyone with other autoimmune diseases, uncontrolled infections, pregnancy or lactation was excluded from the study. Diagnosis was based on clinical symptoms, serum thyroxine, TRAb, thyroid ultrasound and orbital computed tomography. PBMCs were isolated from approximately 10 ml of fresh peripheral blood by Ficoll-Paque density gradient centrifugation. Total RNA was extracted using Trizol reagent, and RNA quality was checked on an Agilent 2100 Bioanalyzer. There are a few counts of this clonotype. The antigen it binds to is not known. One base away there is no much larger clone; base qualities are not given.

The sequence derives from a woman younger than 30 with stable Graves' hyperthyroidism. Donor details come from another sample of the same person, matched by shared clones. Sequencing used peripheral blood. In this chain, TRBV18 is recombined with TRBJ1-2; the D gene cannot be resolved reliably. Read as DNA, the sequence is TGTGCCAGCTCACCACCGTCGTACAGCTATGGCTACACCTTC. This encodes CASSPPSYSYGYTF.